Below are 22 T cell receptor beta chains sequenced from a single sample in a study of blood T cell repertoires in COVID-19. TCRdb keeps only in-frame clones here, not all; method: immunoSEQ multiplex PCR. The table records about 310,000 clones, 70% to 90% of them present only once. The specimen was peripheral blood. These receptors came from a man in his 70s with acute or convalescent COVID-19.

The chain employs TRBV29-1 and TRBJ1-1, with D possibly TRBD1 on 5 matching bases. CDR1 SQVTM and CDR2 ANQGSEA come from the germline V gene. The CDR3 runs 14 residues. The V end lost 4 bases, the J end lost 3 bases, and 15 bases lay between the germline ends. The CDR3 nucleotides are TGCAGCGTTGGTTCCCGGGGGGGGGACACTGAAGCTTTCTTT. It translates to CSVGSRGGDTEAFF.

J is TRBJ1-5 and V is TRBV28; no definite D call. Trimming pared 6 bases from V and 6 bases from J, leaving 9 bases between. The germline V gene has CDR1 MDHEN and CDR2 SYDVKM. CDR3 length: 12 residues. The CDR3 here is CASSLRVQPQHF. The CDR3, as DNA: TGTGCCAGCAGCCTTAGAGTTCAGCCCCAGCATTTT.

V is TRBV7-9 and J is TRBJ1-4; 10 nucleotides align to TRBD1. The CDR3 runs 17 residues. With 1 base clipped from V and 5 bases from J, the junction kept 7 bases outside the gene matches. Looked up from germline, CDR1 is SEHNR and CDR2 is FQNEAQ (reference sequence). CDR3 coding DNA: TGTGCCAGCAGCTTAGGAACCCCGGGACAGGGGAATGAAAAACTGTTTTTT. It is translated as CASSLGTPGQGNEKLFF.

The genes are TRBV7-7 and TRBJ2-5, with 7 bases fitting TRBD1. CDR3 length: 15 amino acids. V was pared by 5 bases and J by 2 bases, with 8 bases of the junction left unmatched. Germline values: CDR1 SSHAT, CDR2 FNYEAQ (reference sequence). The CDR3 nucleotides read TGTGCCAGCAGCGCGACAGGGAACAGTCAAGAGACCCAGTACTTC. The encoded protein is CASSATGNSQETQYF.

This CDR3 is CASSSRSYNEQFF. CDR3 DNA: TGTGCCAGCAGCTCCCGCTCCTACAATGAGCAGTTCTTC. The chain recombines TRBV7-2 with TRBJ2-1; D is unclear. This CDR3 is 13 amino acids long. Trimming took 4 bases from V and 0 from J, leaving 4 bases between them. The germline V gene encodes CDR1 SGHTA and CDR2 FQGNSA.

The rearrangement joins TRBV6-5 to TRBJ1-2; no definite D call. The germline V gene encodes CDR1 MNHEY and CDR2 SVGAGI. CDR3 size: 14 residues. Deletions cut 0 bases from V and 2 bases from J, with 7 bases between. The CDR3 protein is CASSYSRENYGYTF. CDR3 coding DNA: TGTGCCAGCAGTTACTCCCGGGAAAACTATGGCTACACCTTC.

The CDR3 spells CASSRNNYMTGELFF. The CDR3 nucleotides are TGTGCCAGCAGTAGGAACAACTATATGACCGGGGAGCTGTTTTTT. J is TRBJ2-2 and V is TRBV27; D is unresolved. This CDR3 has 15 residues. Trimming cost V 5 bases and J 5 bases, with 15 bases left between them. From germline, CDR1 is MNHEY and CDR2 SMNVEV (reference sequence).

This sequence joins TRBV4-1 and TRBJ1-1; D is unclear. The CDR3 length is 14 residues. V dropped 2 bases and J dropped 1 base, with 8 bases sitting between them. Germline CDR1 reads MGHRA; CDR2 reads YSYEKL. The chain's CDR3 is CASSQSTANTEAFF. The CDR3 nucleotides are TGCGCCAGCAGCCAATCTACAGCGAACACTGAAGCTTTCTTT.

This clone has just a few counts. The V call is TRBV7-9, the J call TRBJ2-7, with D possibly matching TRBD2 (6 bases). The CDR3 runs 14 residues. V lost 5 bases and J 2 bases, leaving 13 bases between the germline ends. Germline-derived CDR1 and CDR2 are SEHNR and FQNEAQ (reference sequence). CDR3 sequence: CASSAPSATYEQYF. CDR3 coding DNA: TGTGCCAGCAGCGCCCCTAGCGCAACCTACGAGCAGTACTTC.

The rearrangement links TRBV7-8 to TRBJ2-7; perhaps TRBD1 as D (6 bases). The CDR3 runs 14 residues. Germline loops: CDR1 SGHVS, CDR2 FQNEAQ. Trimming pared 6 bases from V and 0 bases from J, leaving 12 bases between. CDR3 region: CASSWDILSYEQYF. The CDR3 coding sequence is TGTGCCAGCAGTTGGGACATCCTCTCCTACGAGCAGTACTTC.

This chain connects TRBV28 to TRBJ1-5; possibly TRBD1 for D (5 bases). The CDR3 has 16 residues. V shed 2 bases and J shed 1 base, with 12 bases lying between them. Germline V gene lookup returns CDR1 MDHEN and CDR2 SYDVKM. CDR3 nucleotide sequence: TGTGCCAGCAGTTTAGGGGCCGGCCCAAGCAATCAGCCCCAGCATTTT. Protein sequence: CASSLGAGPSNQPQHF.

The chain couples TRBV6-4 to TRBJ2-1, with D maybe TRBD1 (5 bases). CDR3 length: 19 residues. The germline CDR1 and CDR2 sequences are MRHNA and SNTAGT. Trimming pared 0 bases from V and 7 bases from J, leaving 25 bases between. The CDR3 is CASSDSFGAGRANGNEQFF. The CDR3 bases are TGTGCCAGCAGTGACTCGTTTGGGGCCGGAAGGGCCAACGGGAATGAGCAGTTCTTC.

The chain has TRBV4-3 and TRBJ1-2; D might be TRBD1 (6 bases). CDR1 and CDR2 from the germline V gene are LGHNA and YSLEER. V lost 4 bases, J lost 3 bases, and 12 bases lay in between. The length of the CDR3 is 14 residues. For the CDR3, the DNA is TGCGCCAGCAGCCCCGAAGGGGGGGACTATGGCTACACCTTC. Amino acid sequence: CASSPEGGDYGYTF.

This sequence joins TRBV30 and TRBJ1-5; TRBD1 matches at 7 bases. In germline, CDR1 is GTSNPN, CDR2 SVGIG (reference sequence). The CDR3 length is 16 residues. J lost 3 bases, V lost 5 bases, and 13 bases had no gene match. As DNA, the CDR3 is TGTGCCTGGGGGGGAAGGGGGCTCTTGGACAATCAGCCCCAGCATTTT. It codes for CAWGGRGLLDNQPQHF.

DNA for the CDR3: TGTGCCAGCAGTGAGGGAGGATACCGGGGGGATACGCAGTATTTT. This sequence encodes CASSEGGYRGDTQYF. This sequence joins TRBV2 and TRBJ2-3; TRBD2 is a possible D gene (6 bases). This CDR3 comprises 15 residues. The germline V gene encodes CDR1 SNHLY and CDR2 FYNNEI. Trimming took off 3 bases at V and 6 bases at J, with 16 bases between the two ends. The entire variable domain, with the rest obtained from reference TRBV2 and TRBJ2-3, is as follows: EPEVTQTPSHQVTQMGQEVILRCVPISNHLYFYWYRQILGQKVEFLVSFYNNEISEKSEIFDDQFSVERPDGSNFTLKIRSTKLEDSAMYFCASSEGGYRGDTQYFGPGTRLTVL.

The genes are TRBV30 and TRBJ2-7; D ambiguous. V lost 6 bases, J lost 3 bases, and 12 bases lay in between. This CDR3 has 12 amino acids. CDR1 GTSNPN and CDR2 SVGIG come from the germline V gene (reference sequence). The CDR3 protein is CACRVASYEQYF. The CDR3 region has the DNA TGTGCCTGTCGCGTCGCTAGCTACGAGCAGTACTTC.

The chain employs TRBV6-6 and TRBJ1-6; possibly TRBD1 for D (5 bases). The CDR3 is 16 amino acids. The ends were cut back, 6 bases at V and 10 bases at J, with 22 bases in the middle. Germline-derived CDR1 and CDR2 are MNHNY and SVGAGI (reference sequence). CDR3 sequence reads: CASSPGRGTLGSPLHF. The CDR3 DNA follows: TGTGCCAGCAGCCCAGGGAGGGGCACCCTGGGGTCACCCCTCCACTTT.

The gene calls are TRBV9 and TRBJ1-2, with 9 bases aligning to TRBD1. The germline gives CDR1 SGDLS, CDR2 YYNGEE. Germline trimming cut 3 bases from V and 7 bases from J; bases unmatched to any gene: 16. CDR3 size: 17 residues. CDR3 amino acids: CASSAGDGTGRDGGYTF. In nucleotides, the CDR3 is TGTGCCAGCAGCGCAGGGGACGGGACAGGGAGGGACGGTGGCTACACCTTC.

The V and J genes are TRBV6-2 or TRBV6-3 and TRBJ2-5; TRBD2 matches at 7 bases. V trimming: 2 bases; J trimming: 1 base; junction bases outside the gene matches: 10. The CDR3 totals 17 residues. Germline V gene data show CDR1 as MNHEY and CDR2 as SVGEGT. CDR3: CASSYQPGAGFQETQYF. CDR3 bases: TGTGCCAGCAGTTACCAGCCAGGAGCGGGGTTCCAAGAGACCCAGTACTTC.

V is TRBV6-2 or TRBV6-3 and J is TRBJ1-2; unclear D gene. Per the germline V gene, CDR1 is MNHEY and CDR2 is SVGEGT. V lost 0 bases to trimming and J lost 4 bases, with 9 bases between them. The CDR3 is 14 amino acids. Written as DNA, the CDR3 is TGTGCCAGCAGTTACTCGAGTAAAAGCTATGGCTACACCTTC. This gives the protein CASSYSSKSYGYTF.

This clone was seen once. This chain links TRBV19 with TRBJ1-1, with a tentative D call TRBD1 (5 bases). The germline V and J ends were trimmed by 5 bases and 1 base, with 14 bases remaining between them. Germline values: CDR1 LNHDA, CDR2 SQIVND (reference sequence). CDR3 length equals 15 residues. CDR3 coding DNA: TGTGCCAGTAGTTCCCTACAGGTCCGGAACACTGAAGCTTTCTTT. This sequence encodes CASSSLQVRNTEAFF.

The rearrangement uses TRBV6-5 and TRBJ1-3; possibly TRBD1 for D (6 bases). The CDR3 length is 14 residues. Germline values: CDR1 MNHEY, CDR2 SVGAGI. Deletions cut 4 bases from V and 6 bases from J, with 13 bases between. CDR3 nucleotides: TGTGCCAGCAGTTCAACAGGGCTTGAAAACACCATATATTTT. Its protein is CASSSTGLENTIYF.